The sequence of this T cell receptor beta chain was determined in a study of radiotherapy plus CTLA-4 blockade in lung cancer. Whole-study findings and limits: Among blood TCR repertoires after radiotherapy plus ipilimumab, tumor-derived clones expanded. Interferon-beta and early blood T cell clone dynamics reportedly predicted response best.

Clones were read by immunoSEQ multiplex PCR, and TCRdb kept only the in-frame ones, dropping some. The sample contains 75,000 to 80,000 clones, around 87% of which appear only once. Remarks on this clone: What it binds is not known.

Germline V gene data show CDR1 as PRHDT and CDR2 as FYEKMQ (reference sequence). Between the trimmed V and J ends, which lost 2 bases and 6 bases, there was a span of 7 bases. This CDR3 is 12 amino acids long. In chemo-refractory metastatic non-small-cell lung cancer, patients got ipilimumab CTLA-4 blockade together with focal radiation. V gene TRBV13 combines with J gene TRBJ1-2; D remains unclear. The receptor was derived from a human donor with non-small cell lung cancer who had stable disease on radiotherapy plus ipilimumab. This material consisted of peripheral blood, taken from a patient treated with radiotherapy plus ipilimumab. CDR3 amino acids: CASSLLQNGYTF. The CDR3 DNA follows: TGTGCCAGCAGCTTATTACAGAATGGCTACACCTTC.